These T cell receptor beta chains were read from a single sample in a study of somatic mutations in cytotoxic T cells in rheumatoid arthritis. Sequencing was performed with immunoSEQ multiplex PCR; in TCRdb, only in-frame clones are kept and a portion is missing. The sample has approximately 15,000 clones, around 80% seen once. Sample: CD8+ T cells sorted from blood. All receptors derive from an adult with rheumatoid arthritis. Each CDR3 is given with its conserved first and last residue. The order of the fields is V gene, J gene, D gene, clone size, CDR3 DNA, CDR3 protein. The D gene is left open where the match is weak. Only some rows state a clone size, as once, few, many or a class for expanded clones.

V gene: TRBV1; J gene: TRBJ2-2; D gene: .; clone size: .; CDR3 DNA: TGCACTTCTCGGGCGGGGCATGACACCGGGGAGCTGTTTTTT; CDR3 protein: CTSRAGHDTGELFF
V gene: TRBV30; J gene: TRBJ2-7; D gene: .; clone size: .; CDR3 DNA: TGTGCCTGGAGTCCCGGCTCCTACGAGCAGTACTTC; CDR3 protein: CAWSPGSYEQYF
V gene: TRBV9; J gene: TRBJ1-2; D gene: TRBD1; clone size: once; CDR3 DNA: TGTGCCAGCAGCGTAGGGACAGGGAATGAGGATGGCTACACCTTC; CDR3 protein: CASSVGTGNEDGYTF
V gene: TRBV25-1; J gene: TRBJ2-1; D gene: .; clone size: .; CDR3 DNA: TGTGCCAGCAGTGAATCTACCCTTACCCCAGGGGATGAGCAGTTCTTC; CDR3 protein: CASSESTLTPGDEQFF
V gene: TRBV10-1; J gene: TRBJ2-7; D gene: .; clone size: .; CDR3 DNA: TGCGCCAGCACCAGACCAATTGAGCAGTACTTC; CDR3 protein: CASTRPIEQYF
V gene: TRBV11-3; J gene: TRBJ2-2; D gene: TRBD1; clone size: .; CDR3 DNA: TGTGCCAGCAGCTCCGGGACAGGGGGAACCGGGGAGCTGTTTTTT; CDR3 protein: CASSSGTGGTGELFF
V gene: TRBV5-6; J gene: TRBJ2-7; D gene: .; clone size: .; CDR3 DNA: TGTGCCAGCAGATTGGGGGTGGCCTCCTACGAGCAGTACTTC; CDR3 protein: CASRLGVASYEQYF
V gene: TRBV27; J gene: TRBJ1-1; D gene: TRBD1; clone size: .; CDR3 DNA: TGTGCCAGCAGTCGACTGGGACAGGGCCAAAACACTGAAGCTTTCTTT; CDR3 protein: CASSRLGQGQNTEAFF
V gene: TRBV9; J gene: TRBJ2-1; D gene: .; clone size: .; CDR3 DNA: TGTGCCAGCAGCGTAGACAGGGACTCCTACAATGAGCAGTTCTTC; CDR3 protein: CASSVDRDSYNEQFF
V gene: TRBV9; J gene: TRBJ1-1; D gene: .; clone size: few; CDR3 DNA: TGTGCCAGCAGCGGACGTACAGAAATGAAAGCTTTCTTT; CDR3 protein: CASSGRTEMKAFF
V gene: TRBV7-4; J gene: TRBJ1-6; D gene: TRBD1; clone size: .; CDR3 DNA: TGTGCCAGCAGCCGAACCTTAAAACAGGGGGATAATTCACCCCTCCACTTT; CDR3 protein: CASSRTLKQGDNSPLHF
V gene: TRBV7-9; J gene: TRBJ2-7; D gene: .; clone size: few; CDR3 DNA: TGTGCCATAGGGTGGAACACACCCTACGAGCAGTACTTC; CDR3 protein: CAIGWNTPYEQYF
V gene: TRBV7-3; J gene: TRBJ2-1; D gene: .; clone size: .; CDR3 DNA: TGTGCCAGCAGCCCAGACGGGTTCACTGAGCAGTTCTTC; CDR3 protein: CASSPDGFTEQFF
V gene: TRBV13; J gene: TRBJ2-7; D gene: TRBD2; clone size: .; CDR3 DNA: TGTGCCAGCCGTAGCGGGGGCTACGAGCAGTACTTC; CDR3 protein: CASRSGGYEQYF
V gene: TRBV9; J gene: TRBJ1-3; D gene: .; clone size: .; CDR3 DNA: TGTGCCAGCAGCTCGGCGGGGGGAAACACCATATATTTT; CDR3 protein: CASSSAGGNTIYF
V gene: TRBV9; J gene: TRBJ1-5; D gene: .; clone size: .; CDR3 DNA: TGTGCCAGCAGCCCCGGACAGAGCAATCAGCCCCAGCATTTT; CDR3 protein: CASSPGQSNQPQHF
V gene: TRBV6-5; J gene: TRBJ2-3; D gene: .; clone size: .; CDR3 DNA: TGTGCCAGCAGTCCTGACAGCAACACAGATACGCAGTATTTT; CDR3 protein: CASSPDSNTDTQYF
V gene: TRBV2; J gene: TRBJ2-5; D gene: .; clone size: once; CDR3 DNA: TGTGCCAGCAGTGCATCGGTGGCCGGGGCTGAGACCCAGTACTTC; CDR3 protein: CASSASVAGAETQYF
V gene: TRBV5-1; J gene: TRBJ1-1; D gene: .; clone size: .; CDR3 DNA: TGCGCCAGCAGCCCAGGTCGCGGGCAGGGGAATACTGAAGCTTTCTTT; CDR3 protein: CASSPGRGQGNTEAFF
V gene: TRBV2; J gene: TRBJ1-1; D gene: .; clone size: once; CDR3 DNA: TGTGCCAGCAGTGAACATCAGGATACGACTGAAGCTTTCTTT; CDR3 protein: CASSEHQDTTEAFF
V gene: TRBV11-1; J gene: TRBJ2-1; D gene: .; clone size: .; CDR3 DNA: TGTGCCAGCAGCCTAGCTCCAGGGAATGAGCAGTTCTTC; CDR3 protein: CASSLAPGNEQFF
V gene: TRBV30; J gene: TRBJ2-7; D gene: .; clone size: few; CDR3 DNA: TGTGCCTGCAATCCCCTGGTGACATCATACGAGCAGTACTTC; CDR3 protein: CACNPLVTSYEQYF